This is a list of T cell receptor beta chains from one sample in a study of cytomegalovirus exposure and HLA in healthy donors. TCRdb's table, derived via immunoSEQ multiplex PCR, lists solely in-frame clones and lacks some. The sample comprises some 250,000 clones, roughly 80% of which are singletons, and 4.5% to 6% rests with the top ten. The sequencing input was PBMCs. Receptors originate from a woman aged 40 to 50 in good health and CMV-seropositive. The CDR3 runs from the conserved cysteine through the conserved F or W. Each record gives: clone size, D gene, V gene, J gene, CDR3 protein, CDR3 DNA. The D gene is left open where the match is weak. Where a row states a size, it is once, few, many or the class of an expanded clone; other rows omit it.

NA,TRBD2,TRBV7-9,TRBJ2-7,CASSRTGGRYEQYF,TGTGCCAGCAGCCGGACTGGCGGGAGATACGAGCAGTACTTC
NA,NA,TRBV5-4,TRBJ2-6,CASSLPTVPNVLTF,TGTGCCAGCAGCTTGCCGACAGTCCCCAACGTCCTGACTTTC
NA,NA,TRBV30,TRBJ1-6,CAWSQTGNSYNSPLHF,TGTGCCTGGAGCCAGACAGGAAACTCCTATAATTCACCCCTCCACTTT
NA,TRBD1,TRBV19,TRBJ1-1,CASSIDRGQIEAFF,TGTGCCAGTAGTATTGACAGGGGGCAAATTGAAGCTTTCTTT
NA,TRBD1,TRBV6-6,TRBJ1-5,CASSPQNTGENQPQHF,TGTGCCAGCAGTCCCCAGAATACAGGGGAGAATCAGCCCCAGCATTTT
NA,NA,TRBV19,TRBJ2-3,CASSMRRTSRTDTQYF,TGTGCCAGTAGTATGAGGAGGACCTCTCGCACAGATACGCAGTATTTT
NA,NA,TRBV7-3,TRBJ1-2,CASSYGQNYGYTF,TGTGCCAGCAGCTACGGACAAAACTATGGCTACACCTTC
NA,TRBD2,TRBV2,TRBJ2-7,CASSEVSSGTGEQYF,TGTGCCAGCAGTGAAGTGTCTAGCGGGACTGGGGAGCAGTACTTC
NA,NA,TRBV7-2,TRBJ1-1,CASSLIPGTEAFF,TGTGCCAGCAGCTTAATTCCGGGAACTGAAGCTTTCTTT
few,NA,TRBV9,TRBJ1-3,CASSVAVSGGGSGNTIYF,TGTGCCAGCAGCGTAGCAGTGTCGGGGGGCGGCTCTGGAAACACCATATATTTT
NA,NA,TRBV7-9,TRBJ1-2,CASSLEGHYGYTF,TGTGCCAGCAGCTTAGAGGGGCACTATGGCTACACCTTC
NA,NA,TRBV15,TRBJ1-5,CATSRDPGVGQPQHF,TGTGCCACCAGCAGAGATCCGGGGGTGGGCCAGCCCCAGCATTTT
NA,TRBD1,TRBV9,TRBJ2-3,CASSVEGTGISDTQYF,TGTGCCAGCAGCGTAGAAGGGACAGGGATTTCGGATACGCAGTATTTT
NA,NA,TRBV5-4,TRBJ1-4,CASSLGGQFNEKLFF,TGTGCCAGCAGCTTGGGAGGACAGTTTAATGAAAAACTGTTTTTT
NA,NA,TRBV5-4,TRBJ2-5,CASSLASNRETQYF,TGTGCCAGCAGCTTGGCTAGCAATAGGGAGACCCAGTACTTC
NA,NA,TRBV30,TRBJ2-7,CAWSLLAGAYEQYF,TGTGCCTGGAGTCTTTTGGCAGGGGCCTACGAGCAGTACTTC
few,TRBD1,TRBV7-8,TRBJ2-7,CASTQTRDRSSYEQYF,TGTGCCAGCACCCAAACCCGGGACAGGTCTTCCTACGAGCAGTACTTC